A single sample is the source of the 30 T cell receptor beta chains below, sequenced in a study of PD-L1 blockade in urothelial cancer. Clones were sequenced by immunoSEQ multiplex PCR, and TCRdb holds only the in-frame ones, with some missing. Of 70,000 or so clones in the sample, around 90% were seen once. The source was PBMCs, collected around atezolizumab (anti-PD-L1) treatment. The receptor set was obtained from a man aged 55 to 70 with urothelial cancer.

The chain employs TRBV11-2 and TRBJ2-7; 10 nucleotides align to TRBD1. The trim removed 4 bases at V and 1 base at J, leaving 7 bases unmatched. Germline V gene lookup returns CDR1 SGHAT and CDR2 FQNNGV. The CDR3 spans 16 residues. The CDR3 loop reads CASSWAGQGRSYEQYF. The DNA of the CDR3 is TGTGCCAGCAGCTGGGCGGGACAGGGGAGATCCTACGAGCAGTACTTC.

V and J are TRBV9 and TRBJ2-3; 7 bases align to TRBD1. The CDR3 runs 15 residues. The V gene's germline CDR1 is SGDLS and CDR2 YYNGEE. V shed 1 base, J shed 4 bases, and the junction held 6 bases outside the gene matches. CDR3 nucleotide sequence: TGTGCCAGCAGCGTAAAGGGGGCCCCTCCAGATACGCAGTATTTT. Translated: CASSVKGAPPDTQYF.

The chain links TRBV28 to TRBJ2-7; 7 bases align to TRBD1. CDR3 size: 12 residues. In germline, CDR1 is MDHEN, CDR2 SYDVKM. Trimming took 6 bases from V and 6 from J; bases not matched to a gene: 5. DNA of the CDR3: TGTGCCAGCAGCCCGACAGGGCTCGAGCAGTACTTC. Translation gives CASSPTGLEQYF.

This clone showed up just once. The sample holds other DNA sequences that translate to the same CDR3. This chain joins TRBV19 and TRBJ1-1; D not certain. Per germline, CDR1 LNHDA and CDR2 SQIVND (reference sequence). V was pared by 5 bases and J by 5 bases, with 12 bases between. This CDR3 contains 13 residues. The CDR3 region is CASSRTGRTEAFF. CDR3 in DNA: TGTGCCAGTAGTCGTACGGGGAGGACTGAAGCTTTCTTT. Looking up the rest from reference TRBV19 and TRBJ1-1 gives the full variable domain: DGGITQSPKYLFRKEGQNVTLSCEQNLNHDAMYWYRQDPGQGLRLIYYSQIVNDFQKGDIAEGYSVSREKKESFPLTVTSAQKNPTAFYLCASSRTGRTEAFFGQGTRLTVV.

The J gene is TRBJ2-3, the V gene TRBV10-3; the match to TRBD2 covers 8 bases. V dropped 7 bases and J dropped 0; count of bases not matched to a gene: 15. Germline CDR1 and CDR2: ENHRY and SYGVKD. The CDR3 is 18 residues long. The CDR3: CAINAGRAGGKSTDTQYF. CDR3 bases: TGTGCCATCAACGCCGGGAGGGCGGGAGGAAAAAGCACAGATACGCAGTATTTT.

The V call is TRBV6-5, the J call TRBJ1-4; 9 bases match TRBD1. Germline values: CDR1 MNHEY, CDR2 SVGAGI. This CDR3 comprises 16 residues. After removal of 0 bases from V and 5 bases from J, the junction contained 4 bases not matched to a gene. CDR3 residues: CASSYSLGTGNEKLFF. CDR3 bases: TGTGCCAGCAGTTACTCGTTGGGGACAGGGAATGAAAAACTGTTTTTT.

The V and J genes are TRBV7-3 and TRBJ1-1; a weak D match, TRBD1 (5 bases). Germline V CDR1 and CDR2: SGHTA, FQGTGA. The CDR3 sequence is 14 residues long. Trimming shortened V by 2 bases and J by 1 base, and 8 bases separated the two germline ends. CDR3 protein: CASSLGAGNTEAFF. CDR3 nucleotides: TGTGCCAGCAGCTTAGGGGCAGGGAACACTGAAGCTTTCTTT.

The gene calls are TRBV5-8 and TRBJ1-5, with D perhaps matching TRBD1 (5 bases). Germline loops: CDR1 SGHTS, CDR2 YDEGEE. Trimming left V 0 bases short and J 0 bases short, with 19 bases between. The CDR3 loop spans 19 amino acids. For the CDR3, the DNA is TGTGCCAGCAGCTTGGGGCAGGGCAGAACATTCTCTAGCAATCAGCCCCAGCATTTT. It specifies CASSLGQGRTFSSNQPQHF.

V and J are TRBV28 and TRBJ1-1, with D tentatively TRBD1 (5 bases). CDR1 is MDHEN, CDR2 SYDVKM, per germline. The CDR3 has 14 residues. V gave up 6 bases and J gave up 5 bases, with 16 bases separating them. CDR3 protein: CASSPGGGGTEAFF. The CDR3, as DNA: TGTGCCAGCAGCCCCGGGGGGGGAGGAACTGAAGCTTTCTTT.

This chain links TRBV6-1 with TRBJ1-2; D gene uncertain. CDR1 and CDR2 from the germline V gene are MNHNS and SASEGT. This CDR3 spans 15 amino acids. V lost 8 bases and J 8 bases, leaving 24 bases between the germline ends. The CDR3 DNA follows: TGTGCCAGCGGCGCCAATGAAGGGCTAACGGGAGGCTACACCTTC. This codes for CASGANEGLTGGYTF.

The chain carries TRBV13 and TRBJ2-1, with a possible D match to TRBD2 (5 bases). The germline gives CDR1 PRHDT, CDR2 FYEKMQ (reference sequence). The V end lost 2 bases, the J end lost 9 bases, and 14 bases lay between the germline ends. There are 14 residues in the CDR3. The CDR3 sequence: CASSLSGGFGEQFF. In nucleotides, the CDR3 is TGTGCCAGCAGCTTAAGTGGAGGATTCGGTGAGCAGTTCTTC.

The chain is built from TRBV5-1 and TRBJ2-1; D possibly corresponds to TRBD1 (6 bases). The germline gives CDR1 SGHRS, CDR2 YFSETQ. The CDR3 is 13 amino acids. The V end lost 0 bases, the J end lost 8 bases, and 9 bases lay between the germline ends. The CDR3 loop reads CASSLGGRDEQFF. CDR3 DNA: TGCGCCAGCAGCTTGGGGGGGCGAGATGAGCAGTTCTTC.

The V gene is TRBV10-2, the J gene TRBJ2-5; TRBD2 is a possible D gene (7 bases). Germline-derived CDR1 and CDR2 are WSHSY and SAAADI. V lost 3 bases, J lost 5 bases, and 16 bases lay in between. CDR3 length: 15 amino acids. The CDR3 DNA reads as TGCGCCAGCAGTGATCGCGGACTAGGACAGGAGACCCAGTACTTC. Translating it yields CASSDRGLGQETQYF.

The chain employs TRBV19 and TRBJ1-4; no clear D gene. Germline CDR1 and CDR2: LNHDA and SQIVND (reference sequence). V lost 6 bases and J 8 bases, leaving 16 bases between the germline ends. This CDR3 has 14 residues. CDR3 residues: CASRPAATGEKLFF. CDR3 in DNA: TGTGCCAGTAGACCGGCGGCTACGGGGGAAAAACTGTTTTTT.

The V call is TRBV15, the J call TRBJ2-1; maybe TRBD2 (6 bases). The germline V gene has CDR1 LNHNV and CDR2 YYDKDF (reference sequence). The CDR3 length is 16 residues. V was shortened by 3 bases and J by 4 bases, with 16 bases between the two germline ends. The CDR3 sequence: CATSSGGGGIYNEQFF. CDR3 coding DNA: TGTGCCACCAGCAGCGGGGGTGGGGGGATTTACAATGAGCAGTTCTTC.

The CDR3 DNA reads TGTGCCAGCAGCTCCCGACAGGGGAGGGGCACAGATACGCAGTATTTT. This sequence encodes CASSSRQGRGTDTQYF. The V call is TRBV13, the J call TRBJ2-3, with D maybe TRBD1 (8 bases). CDR1 is PRHDT and CDR2 is FYEKMQ in the germline V gene (reference sequence). CDR3 length equals 16 residues. V was trimmed by 4 bases and J by 1 base, leaving 15 bases between them.

This clone occurred once. V and J are TRBV6-5 and TRBJ1-1; 10 bases are shared with TRBD1. The CDR3 covers 13 residues. Germline CDR1 and CDR2: MNHEY and SVGAGI. V shed 6 bases and J 6 bases; nucleotides not matched to a gene: 4. Here the CDR3 reads CASRDRGIAEAFF. The CDR3 DNA reads as TGTGCCAGCAGGGACAGGGGGATAGCTGAAGCTTTCTTT.

This clone was detected only once. The chain uses TRBV1 and TRBJ2-3; the D call in the table, TRBD2, was not verified against the DNA. TRBV1 corresponds to a pseudogene. The CDR3 sequence is 13 residues long. The DNA for the CDR3 is TGCACCAGCAGCCCGGGTGGCACAGATACGCAGTATTTT. Translation gives CTSSPGGTDTQYF.

The rearrangement uses TRBV4-1 and TRBJ2-2; the D gene is possibly TRBD1 (6 bases). CDR3 length equals 15 residues. V shed 4 bases and J shed 0 bases, with 9 bases lying between them. In germline, CDR1 is MGHRA, CDR2 YSYEKL. The CDR3 sequence is CASSPQGTNTGELFF. The CDR3 DNA sequence: TGCGCCAGCAGCCCACAGGGTACGAACACCGGGGAGCTGTTTTTT.

V gene TRBV29-1 combines with J gene TRBJ2-1; a possible D gene is TRBD1 (6 bases). The V end was cut by 6 bases, the J end by 0 bases, with 15 bases between. The germline V gene has CDR1 SQVTM and CDR2 ANQGSEA. This CDR3 contains 15 residues. The CDR3 DNA sequence: TGCAGCGTGGGGACACCTATGGGCTCCTACAATGAGCAGTTCTTC. This encodes CSVGTPMGSYNEQFF.

In this sample, this clone turned up once. The rearrangement uses TRBV29-1 and TRBJ1-1, with 8 nucleotides matching TRBD1. The CDR3 covers 12 residues. With 2 bases clipped from V and 8 bases from J, the junction kept 4 bases outside the gene matches. Per the germline V gene, CDR1 is SQVTM and CDR2 is ANQGSEA. The CDR3 sequence is CSVESGQGEAFF. The CDR3 DNA sequence: TGCAGCGTTGAATCCGGACAGGGCGAAGCTTTCTTT. Full variable domain (rest looked up from reference TRBV29-1 and TRBJ1-1): SAVISQKPSRDICQRGTSLTIQCQVDSQVTMMFWYRQQPGQSLTLIATANQGSEATYESGFVIDKFPISRPNLTFSTLTVSNMSPEDSSIYLCSVESGQGEAFFGQGTRLTVV.

This chain links TRBV19 with TRBJ2-4, with D tentatively TRBD1 (5 bases). The length of the CDR3 is 14 residues. Trimming cost V 5 bases and J 9 bases, with 17 bases left between them. Germline V gives CDR1 LNHDA, CDR2 SQIVND (reference sequence). In DNA form, the CDR3 reads TGTGCCAGTAGTGGTGGGGCCCCTTCACGCATTCAGTACTTC. It encodes CASSGGAPSRIQYF.

The J gene is TRBJ2-1, the V gene TRBV27; D is possibly TRBD1 (6 bases). V was pared by 6 bases and J by 12 bases, with 18 bases between. The CDR3 consists of 13 residues. The germline CDR1 and CDR2 sequences are MNHEY and SMNVEV (reference sequence). This CDR3 reads CASSFTGLFGQFF. CDR3 sequence (DNA): TGTGCCAGCAGCTTTACAGGGTTATTTGGGCAGTTCTTC.

The chain carries TRBV4-1 and TRBJ1-1; tentatively, D is TRBD1 (5 bases). The V end was cut by 5 bases, the J end by 5 bases, with 18 bases between. Germline V lookup: CDR1 MGHRA, CDR2 YSYEKL. This CDR3 region has 15 residues. Written as DNA, the CDR3 is TGCGCCAGCAGCGAAGGTCTGGGGGAGGGTACTGAAGCTTTCTTT. It encodes CASSEGLGEGTEAFF.

V and J are TRBV6-5 and TRBJ1-1; 8 bases fit TRBD1. V dropped 5 bases and J dropped 0; count of bases not matched to a gene: 5. Germline CDR1 and CDR2: MNHEY and SVGAGI. The CDR3 extends over 15 amino acids. Written as DNA, the CDR3 is TGTGCCAGCAGTAAGTCGGACAGGGTGAACACTGAAGCTTTCTTT. Amino acid sequence: CASSKSDRVNTEAFF.

The rearrangement joins TRBV5-4 to TRBJ1-1; D call uncertain. Germline V gives CDR1 SGHNT, CDR2 YYREEE (reference sequence). The CDR3 extends over 13 amino acids. Trimming took 6 bases from V and 3 from J, leaving 12 bases between them. This CDR3 reads CASTLVGHTEAFF. In DNA, the CDR3 is TGTGCCAGCACCCTAGTCGGTCACACTGAAGCTTTCTTT. Full variable domain (rest looked up from reference TRBV5-4 and TRBJ1-1): ETGVTQSPTHLIKTRGQQVTLRCSSQSGHNTVSWYQQALGQGPQFIFQYYREEENGRGNFPPRFSGLQFPNYSSELNVNALELDDSALYLCASTLVGHTEAFFGQGTRLTVV.

V is TRBV10-1 and J is TRBJ2-1; 10 bases fit TRBD2. The CDR3 is 17 residues long. Trimming at V came to 7 bases and at J to 4 bases, leaving 13 bases not matched to a gene. The germline V gene encodes CDR1 WNHNN and CDR2 SYGVQD (reference sequence). CDR3 residues: CASKSGASGGPYNEQFF. As DNA, the CDR3 is TGCGCCAGCAAATCGGGGGCTAGCGGGGGCCCGTACAATGAGCAGTTCTTC.

The chain recombines TRBV19 with TRBJ1-2; 9 nucleotides align to TRBD1. The length of the CDR3 is 13 residues. Germline CDR1 is LNHDA and CDR2 is SQIVND (reference sequence). Trimming removed 8 bases from V and 4 bases from J; junction bases left unmatched: 5. CDR3 sequence reads: CASRRDRVYGYTF. CDR3 nucleotides: TGTGCCAGTCGCCGGGACAGGGTCTATGGCTACACCTTC.

This chain uses TRBV10-2 with TRBJ2-7, with 10 nucleotides matching TRBD2. J was trimmed by 6 bases and V by 4 bases; bases with no gene match: 9. The CDR3 covers 15 residues. The germline V gene has CDR1 WSHSY and CDR2 SAAADI. The CDR3 nucleotides read TGCGCCAGCAGTGTATCTAGCGGGAGAATCCTCGAGCAGTACTTC. Translating gives CASSVSSGRILEQYF.

This chain connects TRBV5-1 to TRBJ1-3; TRBD1 is a possible D gene (5 bases). Trimming stripped 0 bases from V and 1 base from J, with 5 bases between. CDR1 is SGHRS and CDR2 is YFSETQ in the germline V gene. The CDR3 loop spans 14 amino acids. In DNA form, the CDR3 reads TGCGCCAGCAGCTTGGGACAGTCTGGAAACACCATATATTTT. Translated: CASSLGQSGNTIYF. Complete variable domain (other parts from reference TRBV5-1 and TRBJ1-3): KAGVTQTPRYLIKTRGQQVTLSCSPISGHRSVSWYQQTPGQGLQFLFEYFSETQRNKGNFPGRFSGRQFSNSRSEMNVSTLELGDSALYLCASSLGQSGNTIYFGEGSWLTVV.